This T cell receptor beta chain was profiled in a study of shared clonotypes between healthy human individuals. Profiled with immunoSEQ multiplex PCR; TCRdb holds only in-frame clones, not every one. Of about 470,000 clones listed, roughly three quarters are singletons. Free of recent acute infections or vaccinations, the donors were healthy HIV-negative adults. V lost 4 bases, J lost 1 base, and 0 bases stayed unmatched. The CDR3 has 14 residues. The germline gives CDR1 LNHDA, CDR2 SQIVND (reference sequence). Many counts were recorded for this clone. The sequence was collected from a woman in her forties in good health. Some clones in this sample may be carry-over from other donors' samples. The genes are TRBV19 and TRBJ2-1; 8 nucleotides match TRBD1. Sequencing was carried out using PBMCs. The CDR3 is CASSRTGSYNEQFF. DNA of the CDR3: TGTGCCAGTAGTAGGACAGGGTCCTACAATGAGCAGTTCTTC.